This TCR beta chain was profiled in a study of T-cell memory formation after mild COVID-19 (dated by TCRdb to the early 2020s). As for the study more broadly: Most TCR sequence clusters were specific to one of the two donors. T-cell clones expanding and contracting after mild COVID-19 in two donors were tracked by longitudinal TCRalpha and TCRbeta repertoire sequencing. The cohort was made up of two young adult volunteers, one female and one male, who were previously healthy. What the authors observed across the whole study: Some responding clones were found in pre-infection memory, which suggests that pre-existing cross-reactive memory T cells took part in the SARS-CoV-2 response. The second-wave clones that peaked on day 37 were not confirmed to be SARS-CoV-2 specific. The study included only a couple of mild cases, and larger cohorts that include severe cases with pre-infection samples were judged to be necessary. From day 15 to 85, contracting clones showed balanced CD4/CD8 phenotypes, whereas a second wave of clones that expanded from day 15 to 37 leaned towards CD4+. Contracting CD4+ clones appeared mostly in the CM and EM memory subsets, whereas CD8+ clones were enriched in EMRA.

These reads were obtained on an Illumina NovaSeq 6000. TCRalpha and TCRbeta cDNA libraries were built by 5'RACE with constant-segment primers, adding sample barcodes and unique molecular identifiers. Trizol reagent was used to extract RNA from every sample. Amplification of the libraries took two PCR steps, and the second step added a second sample barcode plus Illumina TruSeq adapters. Sequencing of the libraries was done on an Illumina NovaSeq, producing 2 x 150 bp paired-end reads. Processing in the source paper ran as follows. Reads were demultiplexed and collapsed into UMI-guided consensus sequences with migec v1.2.7. With mixcr v2.1.11, UMI consensuses were aligned to TRA and TRB V and J templates and assembled into clonotypes. A clonotype was counted as expanded or contracted only when both edgeR and NoisET called the clonotype significant, with the noise models trained on biological replicates. edgeR calls used a false discovery rate-adjusted p below 0.01 and a log2 fold-change threshold of 1. As an exploratory analysis of dynamics, max-normalized trajectories of the 1000 most abundant clonotypes were examined with PCA combined with hierarchical clustering. Separately sequenced CD4+ and CD8+ repertoires were used to assign a CD4 or CD8 phenotype to each responding clone. TCRdb reprocessing: public reads trimmed at Q25 with fastp, clones called with MiXCR, in-frame beta chains kept. Here each entry gathers all rows of one CDR3 protein and keeps the most common genes and DNA. TCRdb's processing, not the authors' own work, is the source of the V and J calls. The table for this sample lists about 350,000 distinct CDR3 sequences; 25% to 30% of them were counted only once. The ten largest clones take up roughly 13% of the sample.

The germline V gene sets CDR1 to SNHLY and CDR2 to FYNNEI. Including the terminal cysteine and phenylalanine, the CDR3 comprises 14 residues. Here the CDR3 DNA is all that survives: 42 bases in frame from base 1. Trimming removed 2 bases from V and 9 bases from J, leaving 17 bases between the germline ends. PBMCs were isolated by Ficoll-Paque density gradient centrifugation. This clonotype occurred a few times. No antigen is known for it. No base-level quality is on record; no much larger clone is a single base apart. This clonotype originated in an adult woman who had mild COVID-19 (a few samples of this study predate the infection). The sample titles of this study are shuffled in the database, so cell type and time point are left out; the donor was told from shared clones. Sequenced input: PBMCs or a T cell subset sorted from them (not recorded which). The chain was built from TRBV2 and TRBJ2-7; the D gene is possibly TRBD1 or TRBD2, each agreeing over 5 bases. The DNA sequence is TGTGCCAGCAGTGAATGGGGACCGCGGCCCCGGCAGTACTTC. Its coded protein is CASSEWGPRPRQYF.